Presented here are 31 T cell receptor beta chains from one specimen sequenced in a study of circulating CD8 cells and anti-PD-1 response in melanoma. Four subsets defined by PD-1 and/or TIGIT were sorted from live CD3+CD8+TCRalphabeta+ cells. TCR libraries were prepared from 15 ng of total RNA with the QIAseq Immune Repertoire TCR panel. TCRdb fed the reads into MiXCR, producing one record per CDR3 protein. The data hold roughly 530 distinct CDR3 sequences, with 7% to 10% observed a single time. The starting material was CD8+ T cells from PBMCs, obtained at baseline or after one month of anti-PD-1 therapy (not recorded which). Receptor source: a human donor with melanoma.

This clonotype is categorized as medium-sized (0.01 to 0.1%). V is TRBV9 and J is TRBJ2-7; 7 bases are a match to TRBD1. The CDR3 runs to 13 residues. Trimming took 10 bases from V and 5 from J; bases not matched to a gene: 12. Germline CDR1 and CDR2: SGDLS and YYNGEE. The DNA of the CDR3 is TGTGCCTCCAGCGTAGTAGGGGGCGACGAGCAGTACTTC. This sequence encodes CASSVVGGDEQYF.

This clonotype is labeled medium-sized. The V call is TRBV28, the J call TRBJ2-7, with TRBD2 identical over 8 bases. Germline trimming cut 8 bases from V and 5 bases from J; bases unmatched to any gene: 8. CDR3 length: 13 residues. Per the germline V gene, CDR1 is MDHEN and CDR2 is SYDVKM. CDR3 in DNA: TGTGCCAGCCGAGGACTAGCAGCCCACGAGCAGTACTTC. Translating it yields CASRGLAAHEQYF.

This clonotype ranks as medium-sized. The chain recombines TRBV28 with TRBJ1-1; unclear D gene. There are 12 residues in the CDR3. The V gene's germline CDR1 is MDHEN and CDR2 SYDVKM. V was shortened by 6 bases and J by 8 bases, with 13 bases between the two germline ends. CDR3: CASSQRPHEAFF. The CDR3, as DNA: TGTGCCAGCAGCCAGAGACCGCACGAAGCTTTCTTT.

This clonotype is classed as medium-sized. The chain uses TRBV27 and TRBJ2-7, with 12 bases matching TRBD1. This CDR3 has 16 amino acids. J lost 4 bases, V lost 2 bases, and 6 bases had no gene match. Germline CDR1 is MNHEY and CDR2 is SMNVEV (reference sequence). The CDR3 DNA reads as TGTGCCAGCAGTTTACAGGGACAGGGGGCCGTTTACGAGCAGTACTTC. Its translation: CASSLQGQGAVYEQYF.

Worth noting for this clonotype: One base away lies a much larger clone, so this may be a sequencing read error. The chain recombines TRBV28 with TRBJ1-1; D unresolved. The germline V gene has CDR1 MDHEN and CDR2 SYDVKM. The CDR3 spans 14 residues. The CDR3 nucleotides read TGTGCCACAGAACCCAAGGAGGGAGACACTGAAGTTTTCTTT. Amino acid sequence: CATEPKEGDTEVFF.

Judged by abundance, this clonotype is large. Here the CDR3 DNA reads TGTGCCAGCAGACCCGACGGACCTAATGAAAAACTGTTTTTT. This translates into CASRPDGPNEKLFF. J is TRBJ1-4 and V is TRBV7-9; D uncertain. Germline-derived CDR1 and CDR2 are SEHNR and FQNEAQ (reference sequence). The V end lost 6 bases, the J end lost 3 bases, and 11 bases lay between the germline ends. This CDR3 has 14 residues.

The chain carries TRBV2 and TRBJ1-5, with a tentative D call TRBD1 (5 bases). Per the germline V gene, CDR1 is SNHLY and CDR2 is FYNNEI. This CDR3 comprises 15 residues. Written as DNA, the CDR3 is TGTGCTAGCCGGCAAGGGGTTTCCCCCAATCAGCCCCAGCATTTT. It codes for CASRQGVSPNQPQHF.

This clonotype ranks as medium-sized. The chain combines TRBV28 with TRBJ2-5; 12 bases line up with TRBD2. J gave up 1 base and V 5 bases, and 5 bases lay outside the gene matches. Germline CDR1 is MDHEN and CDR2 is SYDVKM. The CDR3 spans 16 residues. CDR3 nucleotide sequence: TGTGCCAGCAGTCCGCGGACTAGCGGGATCCAAGAGACCCAGTACTTC. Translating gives CASSPRTSGIQETQYF. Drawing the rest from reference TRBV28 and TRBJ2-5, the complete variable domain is DVKVTQSSRYLVKRTGEKVFLECVQDMDHENMFWYRQDPGLGLRLIYFSYDVKMKEKGDIPEGYSVSREKKERFSLILESASTNQTSMYLCASSPRTSGIQETQYFGPGTRLLVL.

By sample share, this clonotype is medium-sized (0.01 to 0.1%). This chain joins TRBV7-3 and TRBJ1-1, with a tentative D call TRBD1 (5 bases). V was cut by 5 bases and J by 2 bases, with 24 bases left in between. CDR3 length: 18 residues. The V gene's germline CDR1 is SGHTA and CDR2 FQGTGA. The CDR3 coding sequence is TGTGCCAGCAGCCAAATTCCGACAGTAGCTGGTAAAAACACTGAAGCTTTCTTT. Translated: CASSQIPTVAGKNTEAFF.

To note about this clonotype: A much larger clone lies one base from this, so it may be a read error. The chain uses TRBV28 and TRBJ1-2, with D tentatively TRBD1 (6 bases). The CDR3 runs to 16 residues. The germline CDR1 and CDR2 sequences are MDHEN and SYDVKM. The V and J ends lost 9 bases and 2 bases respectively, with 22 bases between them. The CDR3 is CASTGAEITRNYGYTF. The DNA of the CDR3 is TGTGCCAGTACGGGGGCAGAGATTACTCGGAACTATGGCTACACCTTC.

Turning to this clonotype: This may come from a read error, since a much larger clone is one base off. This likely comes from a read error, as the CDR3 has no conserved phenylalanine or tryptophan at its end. The CDR3 DNA follows: TGTGCCAGCAGTTTATTAGAACAGTTCCTCTACGAGCAGTACCTC. This codes for CASSLLEQFLYEQYL. J is TRBJ2-7 and V is TRBV28, with D unclear. V lost 1 base to trimming and J lost 3 bases, with 13 bases between them. Germline lookup yields CDR1 MDHEN and CDR2 SYDVKM. The length of the CDR3 is 15 residues.

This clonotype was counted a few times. The CDR3 sequence is CASSPYHRDREYNEQFF. In nucleotides, the CDR3 is TGTGCCAGCAGCCCTTATCACCGGGACAGGGAATACAATGAGCAGTTCTTC. This chain links TRBV7-8 with TRBJ2-1, with TRBD1 identical over 9 bases. The V and J ends lost 5 bases and 4 bases, in that order; junction bases with no gene match: 12. CDR3 size: 17 residues. Germline CDR1 SGHVS, CDR2 FQNEAQ.

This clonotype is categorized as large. The CDR3 loop is CATSELAGTGELFF. In DNA, the CDR3 is TGTGCCACCAGTGAACTAGCGGGCACCGGGGAGCTGTTTTTT. The chain links TRBV24-1 to TRBJ2-2; 9 bases agree with TRBD2. With 4 bases clipped from V and 4 bases from J, the junction kept 0 bases outside the gene matches. The germline V gene has CDR1 KGHDR and CDR2 SFDVKD. The CDR3 has 14 residues.

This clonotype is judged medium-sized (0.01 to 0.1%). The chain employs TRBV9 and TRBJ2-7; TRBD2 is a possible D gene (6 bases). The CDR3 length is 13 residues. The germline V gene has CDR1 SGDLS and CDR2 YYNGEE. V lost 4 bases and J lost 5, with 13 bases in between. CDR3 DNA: TGTGCCAGCAGCCTTCCGGGACTCAACGAGCAGTACTTC. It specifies CASSLPGLNEQYF.

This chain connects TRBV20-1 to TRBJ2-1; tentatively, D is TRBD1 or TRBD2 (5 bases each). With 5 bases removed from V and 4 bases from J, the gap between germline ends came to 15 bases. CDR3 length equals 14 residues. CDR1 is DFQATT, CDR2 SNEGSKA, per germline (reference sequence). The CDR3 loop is CSALLGALYNEQFF. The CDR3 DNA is TGCAGTGCTCTCCTCGGGGCTCTATACAATGAGCAGTTCTTC.

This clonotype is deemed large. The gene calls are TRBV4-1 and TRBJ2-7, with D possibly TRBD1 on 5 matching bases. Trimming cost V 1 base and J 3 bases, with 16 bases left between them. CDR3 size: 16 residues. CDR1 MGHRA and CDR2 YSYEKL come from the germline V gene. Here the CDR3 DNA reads TGCGCCAGCAGCCAAGCAGACCAGGGATCTCTCTACGAGCAGTACTTC. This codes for CASSQADQGSLYEQYF.

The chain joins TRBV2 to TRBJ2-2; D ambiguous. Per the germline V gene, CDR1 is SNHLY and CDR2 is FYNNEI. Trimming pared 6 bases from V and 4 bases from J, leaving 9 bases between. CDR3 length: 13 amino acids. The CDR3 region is CASRAPGTGELFF. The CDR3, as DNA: TGTGCCAGCAGGGCGCCGGGCACCGGGGAGCTGTTTTTT. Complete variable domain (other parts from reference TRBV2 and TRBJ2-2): EPEVTQTPSHQVTQMGQEVILRCVPISNHLYFYWYRQILGQKVEFLVSFYNNEISEKSEIFDDQFSVERPDGSNFTLKIRSTKLEDSAMYFCASRAPGTGELFFGEGSRLTVL.

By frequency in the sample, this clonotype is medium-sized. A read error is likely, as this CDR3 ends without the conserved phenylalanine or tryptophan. CDR3 protein: CASSPSKTGYGYGYTS. The CDR3 DNA reads TGTGCCAGCAGTCCGAGTAAGACAGGGTACGGCTATGGCTACACCTCC. V and J are TRBV28 and TRBJ1-2, with 7 bases identical to TRBD1. CDR1 MDHEN and CDR2 SYDVKM come from the germline V gene. This CDR3 is 16 amino acids long. Trimming cost V 5 bases and J 4 bases; bases outside gene matches: 13.

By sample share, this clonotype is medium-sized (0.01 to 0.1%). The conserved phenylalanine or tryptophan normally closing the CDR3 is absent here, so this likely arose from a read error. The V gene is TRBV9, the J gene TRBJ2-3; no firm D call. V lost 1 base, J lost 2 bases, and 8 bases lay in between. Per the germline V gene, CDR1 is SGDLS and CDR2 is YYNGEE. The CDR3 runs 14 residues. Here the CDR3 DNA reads TGTGCCAGCAGCGTAAATACAGCCACAGATACGCAGTATCTT. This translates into CASSVNTATDTQYL.

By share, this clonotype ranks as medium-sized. CDR3 amino acids: CSARSGQSYEQYF. For the CDR3, the DNA is TGCAGTGCTAGATCCGGACAGTCCTACGAGCAGTACTTC. The V and J genes are TRBV20-1 and TRBJ2-7, with D possibly TRBD1 on 6 matching bases. The CDR3 has 13 amino acids. The germline V and J ends were trimmed by 2 bases and 1 base, with 9 bases remaining between them. CDR1 DFQATT and CDR2 SNEGSKA come from the germline V gene (reference sequence).

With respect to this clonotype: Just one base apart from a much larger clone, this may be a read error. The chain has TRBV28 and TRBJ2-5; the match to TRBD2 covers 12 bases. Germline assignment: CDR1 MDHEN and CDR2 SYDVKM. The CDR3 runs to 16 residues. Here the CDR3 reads CASSPRTSGIQGTQYF. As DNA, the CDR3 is TGTGCCAGCAGTCCGCGGACTAGCGGGATCCAAGGGACCCAGTACTTC.

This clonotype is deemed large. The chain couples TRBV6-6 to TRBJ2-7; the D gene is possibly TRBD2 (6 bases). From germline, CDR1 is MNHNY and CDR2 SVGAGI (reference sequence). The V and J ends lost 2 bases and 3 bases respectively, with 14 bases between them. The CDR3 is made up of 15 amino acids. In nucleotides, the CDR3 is TGTGCCAGCAGTTACAAGGGCGGGAACCACTACGAGCAGTACTTC. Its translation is CASSYKGGNHYEQYF.

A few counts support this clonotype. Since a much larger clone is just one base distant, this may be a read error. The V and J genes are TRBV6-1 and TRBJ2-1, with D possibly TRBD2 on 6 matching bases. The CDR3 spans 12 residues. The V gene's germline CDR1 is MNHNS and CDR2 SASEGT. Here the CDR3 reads CASNPRRDEQVF. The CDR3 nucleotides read TGTGCCAGCAACCCAAGGAGGGATGAGCAGGTCTTC.

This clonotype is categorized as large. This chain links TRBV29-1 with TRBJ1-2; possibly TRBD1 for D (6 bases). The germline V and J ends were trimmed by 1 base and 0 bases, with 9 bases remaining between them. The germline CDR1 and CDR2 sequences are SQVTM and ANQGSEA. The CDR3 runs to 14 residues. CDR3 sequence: CSVEGTVTNYGYTF. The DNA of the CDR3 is TGCAGCGTTGAAGGGACAGTAACTAACTATGGCTACACCTTC.

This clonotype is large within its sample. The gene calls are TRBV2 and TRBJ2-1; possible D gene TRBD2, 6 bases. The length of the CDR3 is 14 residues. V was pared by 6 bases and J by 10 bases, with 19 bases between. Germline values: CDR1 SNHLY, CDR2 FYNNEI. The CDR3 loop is CASRGDFLGLEQFF. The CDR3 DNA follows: TGTGCCAGCAGGGGGGACTTTCTAGGGCTAGAGCAGTTCTTC.

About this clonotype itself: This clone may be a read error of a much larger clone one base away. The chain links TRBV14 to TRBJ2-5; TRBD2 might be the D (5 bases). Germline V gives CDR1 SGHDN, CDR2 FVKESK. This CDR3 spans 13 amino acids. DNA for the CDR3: TGTGCCAGCGGCCAGTCGCCCGGAGGGACCCAGTACTTC. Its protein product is CASGQSPGGTQYF.

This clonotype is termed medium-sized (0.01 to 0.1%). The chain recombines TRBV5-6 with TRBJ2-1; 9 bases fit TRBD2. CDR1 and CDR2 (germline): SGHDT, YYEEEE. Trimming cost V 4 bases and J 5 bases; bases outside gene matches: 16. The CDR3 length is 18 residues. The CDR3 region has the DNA TGTGCCAGCAGCCCAGGGGGGTTATATAGCGGGAGAAACAATGAGCAGTTCTTC. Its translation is CASSPGGLYSGRNNEQFF.

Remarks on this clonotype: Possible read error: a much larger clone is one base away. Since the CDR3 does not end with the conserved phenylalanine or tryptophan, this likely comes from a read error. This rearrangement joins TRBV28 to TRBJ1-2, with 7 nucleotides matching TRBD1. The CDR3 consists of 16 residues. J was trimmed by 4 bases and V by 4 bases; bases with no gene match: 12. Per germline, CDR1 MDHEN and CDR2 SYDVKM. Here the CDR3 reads CASSSSKTGYGYGYTS. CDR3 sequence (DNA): TGTGCCAGCAGTTCGAGTAAGACAGGGTACGGCTATGGCTACACCTCC.

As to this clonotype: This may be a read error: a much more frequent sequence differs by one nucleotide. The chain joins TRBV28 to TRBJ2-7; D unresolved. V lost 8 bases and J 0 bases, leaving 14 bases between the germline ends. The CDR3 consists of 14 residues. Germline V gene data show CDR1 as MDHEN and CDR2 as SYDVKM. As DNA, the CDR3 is TGTGCCAGCGGTTACGCCGCTAACTCCTACGAGCAGTACTTC. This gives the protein CASGYAANSYEQYF.

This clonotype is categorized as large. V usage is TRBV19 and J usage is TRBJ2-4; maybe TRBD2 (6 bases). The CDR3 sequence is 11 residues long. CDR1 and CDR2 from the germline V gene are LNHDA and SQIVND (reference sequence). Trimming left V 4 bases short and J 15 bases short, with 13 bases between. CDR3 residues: CASSSRGTRYF. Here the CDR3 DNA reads TGTGCCAGTAGTAGCCGGGGGACGAGGTACTTC.

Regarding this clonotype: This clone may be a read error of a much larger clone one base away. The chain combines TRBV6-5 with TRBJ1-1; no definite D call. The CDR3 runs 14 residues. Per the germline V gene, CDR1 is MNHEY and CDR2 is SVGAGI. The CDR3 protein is CVSSYSSRNTEAFF. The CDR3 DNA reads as TGTGTCAGCAGTTACTCGAGCAGAAACACTGAAGCTTTCTTT.